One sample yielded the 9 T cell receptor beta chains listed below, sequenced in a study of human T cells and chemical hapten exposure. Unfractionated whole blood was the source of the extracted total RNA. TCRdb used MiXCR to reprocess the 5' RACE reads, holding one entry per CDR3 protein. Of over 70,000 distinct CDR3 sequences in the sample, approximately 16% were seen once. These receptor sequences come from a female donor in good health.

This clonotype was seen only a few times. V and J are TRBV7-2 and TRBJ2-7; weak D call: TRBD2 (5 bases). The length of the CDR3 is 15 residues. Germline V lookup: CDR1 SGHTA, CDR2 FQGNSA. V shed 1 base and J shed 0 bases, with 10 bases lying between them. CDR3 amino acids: CASSLDSTSSYEQYF. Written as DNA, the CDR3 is TGTGCCAGCAGCTTAGACTCCACTAGCTCCTACGAGCAGTACTTC.

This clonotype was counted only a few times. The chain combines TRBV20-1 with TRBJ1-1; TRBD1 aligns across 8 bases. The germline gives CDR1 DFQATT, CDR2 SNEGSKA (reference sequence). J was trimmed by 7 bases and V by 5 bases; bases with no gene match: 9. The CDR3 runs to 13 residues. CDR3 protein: CSADDRGRNEAFF. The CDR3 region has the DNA TGCAGTGCTGACGACAGGGGTCGGAATGAAGCTTTCTTT.

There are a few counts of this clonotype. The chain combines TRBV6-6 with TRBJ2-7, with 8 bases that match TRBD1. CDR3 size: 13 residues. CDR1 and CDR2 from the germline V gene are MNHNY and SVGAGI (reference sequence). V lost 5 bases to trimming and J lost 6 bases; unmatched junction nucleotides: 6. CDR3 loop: CASSGQGTFEQYF. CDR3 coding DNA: TGTGCCAGCAGTGGACAGGGTACGTTCGAGCAGTACTTC.

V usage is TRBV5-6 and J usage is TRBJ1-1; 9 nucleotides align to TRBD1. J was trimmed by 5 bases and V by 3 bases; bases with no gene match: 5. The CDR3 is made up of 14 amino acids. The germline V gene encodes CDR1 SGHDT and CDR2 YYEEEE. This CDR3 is CASSYRDRETEAFF. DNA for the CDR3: TGTGCCAGCAGCTACCGGGACAGGGAAACTGAAGCTTTCTTT.

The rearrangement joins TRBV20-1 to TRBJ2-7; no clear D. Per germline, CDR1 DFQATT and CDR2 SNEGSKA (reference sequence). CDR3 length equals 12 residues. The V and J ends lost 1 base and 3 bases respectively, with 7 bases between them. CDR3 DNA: TGCAGTGCTAGAGGTGCGAACTACGAGCAGTACTTC. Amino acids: CSARGANYEQYF.

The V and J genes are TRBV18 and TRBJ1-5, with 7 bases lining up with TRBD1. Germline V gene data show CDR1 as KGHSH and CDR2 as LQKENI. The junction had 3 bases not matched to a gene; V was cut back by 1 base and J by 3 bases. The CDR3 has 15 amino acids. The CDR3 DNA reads TGTGCCAGCTCACCACAGGGGGCATCCAATCAGCCCCAGCATTTT. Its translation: CASSPQGASNQPQHF.

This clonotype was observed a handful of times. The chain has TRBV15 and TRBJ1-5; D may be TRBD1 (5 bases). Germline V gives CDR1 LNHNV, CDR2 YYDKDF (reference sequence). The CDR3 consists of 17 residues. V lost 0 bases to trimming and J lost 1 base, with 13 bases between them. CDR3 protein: CATSRDQWGLSNQPQHF. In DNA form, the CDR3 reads TGTGCCACCAGCAGAGATCAATGGGGGTTGAGCAATCAGCCCCAGCATTTT.

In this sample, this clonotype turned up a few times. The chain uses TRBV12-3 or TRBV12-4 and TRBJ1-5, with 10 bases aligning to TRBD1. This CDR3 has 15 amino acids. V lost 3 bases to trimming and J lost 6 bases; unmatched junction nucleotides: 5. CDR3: CASSLGWDRGQPQHF. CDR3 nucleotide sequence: TGTGCCAGCAGTTTGGGATGGGACAGGGGTCAGCCCCAGCATTTT.

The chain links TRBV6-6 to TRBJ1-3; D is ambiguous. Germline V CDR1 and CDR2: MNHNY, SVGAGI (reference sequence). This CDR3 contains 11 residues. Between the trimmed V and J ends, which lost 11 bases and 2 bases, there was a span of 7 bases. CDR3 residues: CAVEAGNTIYF. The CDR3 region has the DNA TGTGCCGTGGAAGCTGGAAACACCATATATTTT.